This TCR beta chain was identified during a study of CXCR3-negative and CXCR3-positive naive CD8 T cells. Study outcomes and limitations: Comparison of naive CXCR3-negative and CXCR3-positive cells revealed similar TRBV-TRBJ usage, while memory cells differed. Naive cells with CXCR3 showed TRB CDR3s that were more hydrophobic than those in CXCR3-negative naive cells. In both naive subsets diversity was comparably high, whereas memory CD8+ cells showed much lower diversity.

The CDR3 is 16 amino acids. About this clonotype: Antigen specificity is unknown.

5' RACE that incorporated UMI labels was used to prepare the TRB cDNA libraries. TCRdb reprocessed the 5' RACE reads; each CDR3 protein has one entry and no DNA is given. With some 68,000 distinct CDR3 sequences in the sample, the ten largest clones hold around 5%. The TCR comes from a human donor in good health. Some clones in this sample may be carry-over from other donors' samples. V is TRBV12-3 or TRBV12-4 and J is TRBJ1-1. The sequenced sample consisted of naive CXCR3+ CD8+ T cells from blood. The subset here: CD45RO-CCR7+CD27+CD95- naive CD8+ T cells expressing CXCR3 (TNR3+). CDR3 region: CASSLGVRQMNTEAFF.